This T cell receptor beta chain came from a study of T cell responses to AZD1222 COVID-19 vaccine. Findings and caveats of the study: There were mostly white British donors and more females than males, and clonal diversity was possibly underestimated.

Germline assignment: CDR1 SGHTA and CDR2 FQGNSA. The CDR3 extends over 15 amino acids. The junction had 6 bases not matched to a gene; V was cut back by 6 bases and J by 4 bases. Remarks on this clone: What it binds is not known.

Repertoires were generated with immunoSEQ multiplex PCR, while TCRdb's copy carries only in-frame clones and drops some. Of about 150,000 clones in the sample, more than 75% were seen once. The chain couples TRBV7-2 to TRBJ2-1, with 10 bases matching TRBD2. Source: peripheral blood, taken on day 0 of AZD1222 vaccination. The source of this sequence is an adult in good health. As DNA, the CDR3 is TGTGCCAGCAGAAAAACTAGCGGGGTTTACAATGAGCAGTTCTTC. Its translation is CASRKTSGVYNEQFF.